This TCR beta chain was profiled in a study of response to subunit inactivated influenza vaccine. TCRdb reanalysed the RT-PCR reads using MiXCR and keeps one entry per CDR3 protein. This table holds some 550,000 distinct CDR3 sequences, under 30% found once. The ends lost 1 base at V and 10 bases at J; junction bases unmatched: 10. Germline V gene data show CDR1 as SEHNR and CDR2 as FQNEAQ (reference sequence). The CDR3 totals 16 residues. These data are also associated with another study on T cells expressing NK-cell markers. As reported in that work: Researchers built TCR beta cDNA using 5'RACE template switching with UMIs. Sorted T-cell subsets CD3+CD56+NKG2C+, CD3+CD56+NKG2C- and CD3+CD56-NKG2C+ were TCR beta-sequenced. Of CD8+ T cells, roughly 1.0-7.0% belonged to dominant NKG2C+ clonotypes in five to seven donors.

This chain joins TRBV7-9 and TRBJ2-1, with 10 positions matching TRBD2. The clonotype originates from a man between 50 and 59 years old who received an inactivated influenza vaccine. This sample comprised CD4+ T cells sorted from PBMCs, obtained roughly 13 days after vaccination. The DNA for the CDR3 is TGTGCCAGCAGCTTAGATCTAGCGGGGGCACGCCAGGAGCAGTTCTTC. This encodes CASSLDLAGARQEQFF.